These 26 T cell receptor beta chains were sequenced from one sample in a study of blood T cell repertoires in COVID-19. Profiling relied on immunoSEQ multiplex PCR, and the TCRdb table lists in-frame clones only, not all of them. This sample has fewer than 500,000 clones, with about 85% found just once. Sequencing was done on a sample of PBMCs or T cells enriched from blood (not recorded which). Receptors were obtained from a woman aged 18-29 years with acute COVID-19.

Here the CDR3 reads CAWSVPGTQQNEKLFF. Written as DNA, the CDR3 is TGTGCCTGGAGTGTTCCCGGGACACAGCAAAATGAAAAACTGTTTTTT. The V and J genes are TRBV30 and TRBJ1-4; D possibly corresponds to TRBD1 (6 bases). CDR3 length: 16 residues. Trimming pared 0 bases from V and 5 bases from J, leaving 16 bases between. Germline CDR1 reads GTSNPN; CDR2 reads SVGIG (reference sequence).

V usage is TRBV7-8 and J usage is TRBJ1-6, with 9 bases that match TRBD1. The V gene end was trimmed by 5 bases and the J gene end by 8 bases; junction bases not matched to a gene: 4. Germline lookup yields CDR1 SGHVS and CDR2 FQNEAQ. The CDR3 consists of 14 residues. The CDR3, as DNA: TGTGCCAGCAGCCGGGGACAGGGAGATTCACCCCTCCACTTT. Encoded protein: CASSRGQGDSPLHF.

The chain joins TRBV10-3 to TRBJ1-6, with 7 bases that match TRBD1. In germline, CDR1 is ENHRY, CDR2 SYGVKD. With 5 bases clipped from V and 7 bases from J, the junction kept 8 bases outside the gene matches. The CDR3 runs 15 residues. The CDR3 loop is CAISPQGTSNSPLHF. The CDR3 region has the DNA TGTGCCATCAGTCCACAGGGGACTTCGAATTCACCCCTCCACTTT.

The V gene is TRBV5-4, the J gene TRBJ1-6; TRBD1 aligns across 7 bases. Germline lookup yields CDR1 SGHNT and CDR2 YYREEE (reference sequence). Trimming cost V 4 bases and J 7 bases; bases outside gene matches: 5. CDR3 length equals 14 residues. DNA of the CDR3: TGTGCCAGCAGCCCCGGGACAGCGAATTCACCCCTCCACTTT. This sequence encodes CASSPGTANSPLHF.

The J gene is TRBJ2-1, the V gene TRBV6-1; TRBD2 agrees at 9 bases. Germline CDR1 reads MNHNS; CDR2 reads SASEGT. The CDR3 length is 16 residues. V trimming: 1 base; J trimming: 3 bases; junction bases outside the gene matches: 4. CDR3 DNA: TGTGCCAGCAGTGAAGTTGCGGGGGGGGGCTACAATGAGCAGTTCTTC. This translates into CASSEVAGGGYNEQFF.

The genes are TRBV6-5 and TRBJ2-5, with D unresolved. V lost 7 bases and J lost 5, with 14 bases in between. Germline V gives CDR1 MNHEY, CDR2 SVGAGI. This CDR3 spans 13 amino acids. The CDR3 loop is CASIGPILETQYF. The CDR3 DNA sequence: TGTGCCAGCATTGGGCCCATATTGGAGACCCAGTACTTC.

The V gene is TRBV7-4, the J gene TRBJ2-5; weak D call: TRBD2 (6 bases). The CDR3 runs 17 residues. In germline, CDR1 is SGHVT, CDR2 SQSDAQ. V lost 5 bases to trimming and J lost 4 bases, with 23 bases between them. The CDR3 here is CASSPHLFGGKGETQYF. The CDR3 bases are TGTGCCAGCAGCCCTCATTTATTTGGGGGGAAGGGAGAGACCCAGTACTTC.

CDR3 DNA: TGTGCCAGCAGTTTCGCGGGGACCCCCATATATTTT. Amino acids: CASSFAGTPIYF. V is TRBV12-3 or TRBV12-4 and J is TRBJ1-3; possible D gene TRBD1, 5 bases. This CDR3 has 12 amino acids. The V gene lost 3 bases and the J gene lost 11 bases, with 11 bases spanning the gap.

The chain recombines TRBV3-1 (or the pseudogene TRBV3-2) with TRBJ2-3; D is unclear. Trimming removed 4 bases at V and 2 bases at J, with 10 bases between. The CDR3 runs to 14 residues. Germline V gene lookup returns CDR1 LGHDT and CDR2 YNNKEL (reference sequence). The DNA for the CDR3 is TGTGCCAGCAGCCCCGGCCAGGTCACAGATACGCAGTATTTT. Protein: CASSPGQVTDTQYF.

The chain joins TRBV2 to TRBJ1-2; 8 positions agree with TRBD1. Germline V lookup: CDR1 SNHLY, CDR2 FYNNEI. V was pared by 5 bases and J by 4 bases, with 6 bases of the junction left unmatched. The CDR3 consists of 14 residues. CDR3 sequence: CASSLGQDVYGYTF. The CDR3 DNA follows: TGTGCCAGCAGTCTGGGACAGGACGTCTATGGCTACACCTTC. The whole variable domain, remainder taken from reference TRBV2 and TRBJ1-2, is EPEVTQTPSHQVTQMGQEVILRCVPISNHLYFYWYRQILGQKVEFLVSFYNNEISEKSEIFDDQFSVERPDGSNFTLKIRSTKLEDSAMYFCASSLGQDVYGYTFGSGTRLTVV.

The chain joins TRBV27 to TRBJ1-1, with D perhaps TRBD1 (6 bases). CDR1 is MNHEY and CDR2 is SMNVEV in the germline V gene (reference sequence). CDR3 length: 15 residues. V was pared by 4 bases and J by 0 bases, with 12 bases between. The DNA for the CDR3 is TGTGCCAGCAGTTCCTACAGGGTTGTGAACACTGAAGCTTTCTTT. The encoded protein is CASSSYRVVNTEAFF.

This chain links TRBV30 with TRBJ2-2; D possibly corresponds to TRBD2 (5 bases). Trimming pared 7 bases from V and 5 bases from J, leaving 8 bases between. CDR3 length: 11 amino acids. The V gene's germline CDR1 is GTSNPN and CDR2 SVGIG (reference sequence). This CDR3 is CASWRTGELFF. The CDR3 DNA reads TGTGCCTCCTGGAGGACCGGGGAGCTGTTTTTT.

The CDR3 nucleotides are TGTGCCAGCAGCTCCGGGACAGGGAGGTACGGCTACACCTTC. Translated, it gives CASSSGTGRYGYTF. The rearrangement uses TRBV5-4 and TRBJ1-2, with 9 bases fitting TRBD1. There are 14 residues in the CDR3. V dropped 3 bases and J dropped 8; count of bases not matched to a gene: 8. The germline CDR1 and CDR2 sequences are SGHNT and YYREEE (reference sequence).

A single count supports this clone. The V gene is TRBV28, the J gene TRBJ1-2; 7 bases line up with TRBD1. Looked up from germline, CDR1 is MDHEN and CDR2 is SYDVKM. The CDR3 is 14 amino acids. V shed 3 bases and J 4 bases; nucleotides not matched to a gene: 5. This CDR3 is CASSFAGTAYGYTF. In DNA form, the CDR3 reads TGTGCCAGCAGTTTCGCGGGGACAGCCTATGGCTACACCTTC.

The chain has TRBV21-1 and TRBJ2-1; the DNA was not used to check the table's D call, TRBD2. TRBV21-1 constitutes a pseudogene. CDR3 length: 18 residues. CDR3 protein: CASIASGTSGSRCNEQFF. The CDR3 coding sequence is TGTGCCAGCATCGCTTCCGGGACTAGCGGGAGTCGGTGCAATGAGCAGTTCTTC.

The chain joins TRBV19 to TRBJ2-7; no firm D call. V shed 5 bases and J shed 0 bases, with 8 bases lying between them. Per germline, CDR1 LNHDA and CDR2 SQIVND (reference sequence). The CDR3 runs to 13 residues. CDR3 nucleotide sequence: TGTGCCAGTAGTTTCTCGTACTCCTACGAGCAGTACTTC. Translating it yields CASSFSYSYEQYF.

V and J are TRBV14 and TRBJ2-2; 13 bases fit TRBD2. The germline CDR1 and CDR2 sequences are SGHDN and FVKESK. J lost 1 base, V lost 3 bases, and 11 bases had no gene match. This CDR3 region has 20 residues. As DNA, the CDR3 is TGTGCCAGCAGCCAGTGGAGAGGGACTAGCGGGAAAAGGAACACCGGGGAGCTGTTTTTT. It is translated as CASSQWRGTSGKRNTGELFF.

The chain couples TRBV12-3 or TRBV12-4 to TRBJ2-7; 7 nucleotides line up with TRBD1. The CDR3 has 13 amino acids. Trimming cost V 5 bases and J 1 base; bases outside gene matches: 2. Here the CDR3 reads CASSTRGSYEQYF. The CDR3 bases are TGTGCCAGCAGTACCAGGGGGTCCTACGAGCAGTACTTC.

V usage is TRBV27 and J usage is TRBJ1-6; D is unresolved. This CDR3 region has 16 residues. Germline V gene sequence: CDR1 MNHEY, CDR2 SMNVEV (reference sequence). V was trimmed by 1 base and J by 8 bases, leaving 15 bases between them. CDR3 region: CASSLFRGHGDSPLHF. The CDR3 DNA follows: TGTGCCAGCAGTTTATTTCGGGGTCACGGGGATTCACCCCTCCACTTT.

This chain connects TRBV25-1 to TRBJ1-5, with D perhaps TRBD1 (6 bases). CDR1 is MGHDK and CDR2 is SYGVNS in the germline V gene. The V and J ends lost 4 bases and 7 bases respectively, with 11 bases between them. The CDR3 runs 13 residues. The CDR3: CASSGQVGQPQHF. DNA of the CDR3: TGTGCCAGCAGTGGACAGGTAGGGCAGCCCCAGCATTTT.

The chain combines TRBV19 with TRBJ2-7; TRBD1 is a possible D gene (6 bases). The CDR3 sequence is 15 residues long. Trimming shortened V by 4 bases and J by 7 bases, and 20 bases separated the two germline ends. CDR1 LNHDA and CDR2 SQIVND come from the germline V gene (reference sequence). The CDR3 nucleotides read TGTGCCAGTAGTACCGGCAGGGGCGTCGCGAGGGAGCAGTACTTC. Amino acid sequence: CASSTGRGVAREQYF.

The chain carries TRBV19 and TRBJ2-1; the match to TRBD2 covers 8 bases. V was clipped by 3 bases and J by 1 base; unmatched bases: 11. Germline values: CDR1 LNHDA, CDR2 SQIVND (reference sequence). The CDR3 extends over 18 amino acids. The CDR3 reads CASSIGGGGPPSYNEQFF. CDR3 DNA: TGTGCCAGTAGTATCGGAGGCGGGGGGCCACCTTCCTACAATGAGCAGTTCTTC.

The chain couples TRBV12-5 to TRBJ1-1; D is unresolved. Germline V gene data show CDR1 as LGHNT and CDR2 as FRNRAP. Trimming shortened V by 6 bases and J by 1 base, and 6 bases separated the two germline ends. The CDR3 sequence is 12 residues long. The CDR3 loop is CASGAENTEAFF. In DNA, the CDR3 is TGTGCTAGTGGCGCGGAGAACACTGAAGCTTTCTTT.

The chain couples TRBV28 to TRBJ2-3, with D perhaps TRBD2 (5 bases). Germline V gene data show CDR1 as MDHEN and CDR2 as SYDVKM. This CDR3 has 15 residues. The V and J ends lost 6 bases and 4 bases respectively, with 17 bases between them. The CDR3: CASSPYEGRADTQYF. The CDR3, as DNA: TGTGCCAGCAGCCCCTATGAGGGAAGGGCAGATACGCAGTATTTT.

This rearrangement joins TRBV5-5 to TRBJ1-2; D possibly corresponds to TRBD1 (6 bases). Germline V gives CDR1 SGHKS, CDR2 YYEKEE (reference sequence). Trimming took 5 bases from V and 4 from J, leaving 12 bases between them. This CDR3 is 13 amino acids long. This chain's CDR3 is CASRRDNPYGYTF. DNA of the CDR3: TGTGCCAGCAGACGGGACAACCCCTATGGCTACACCTTC.

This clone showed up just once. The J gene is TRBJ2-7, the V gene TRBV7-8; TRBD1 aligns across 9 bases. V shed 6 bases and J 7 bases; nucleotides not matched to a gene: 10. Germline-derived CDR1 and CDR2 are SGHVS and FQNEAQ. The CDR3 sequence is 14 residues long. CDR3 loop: CASSRGTGSREQYF. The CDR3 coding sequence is TGTGCCAGCAGTCGCGGGACAGGGTCAAGGGAGCAGTACTTC.